The 9 T cell receptor beta chains below were found in one sample sequenced in a study of cytomegalovirus exposure and HLA in healthy donors (dated by TCRdb to 2015 to 2018). The receptor library was made with the immunoSEQ multiplex PCR assay. The multiplex PCR relied on a mix of 60 forward primers for TCR Vbeta segments and 13 reverse primers for TCR Jbeta segments. In TCRdb, the immuneACCESS table is reduced to in-frame sequences with V and J assigned. These tables do not hold every clone; where another copy was compared, an unresolved V gene accounts for under half, and the others remain unexplained. This sample holds roughly 160,000 clones; approximately 84% were observed only once. The top ten constitute 2.5% of the sample. The material sequenced was PBMCs. The source is a man aged 25-40 years in good health and CMV-seropositive.

This chain links TRBV10-2 with TRBJ2-2, with D unclear. The V end was cut by 8 bases, the J end by 1 base, with 14 bases between. This CDR3 is 15 amino acids long. In germline, CDR1 is WSHSY, CDR2 SAAADI. The CDR3 here is CASWSRTLNTGELFF. Written as DNA, the CDR3 is TGCGCCAGCTGGTCGCGAACTTTGAACACCGGGGAGCTGTTTTTT.

The rearrangement uses TRBV9 and TRBJ1-5; D unresolved. This CDR3 is built from 17 residues. V was pared by 3 bases and J by 3 bases, with 19 bases between. Per the germline V gene, CDR1 is SGDLS and CDR2 is YYNGEE. The CDR3 nucleotides are TGTGCCAGCAGCGCCGGACCCGGGATTTTCTCCAATCAGCCCCAGCATTTT. Translation gives CASSAGPGIFSNQPQHF. The whole variable domain, remainder taken from reference TRBV9 and TRBJ1-5, is DSGVTQTPKHLITATGQRVTLRCSPRSGDLSVYWYQQSLDQGLQFLIQYYNGEERAKGNILERFSAQQFPDLHSELNLSSLELGDSALYFCASSAGPGIFSNQPQHFGDGTRLSIL.

The chain links TRBV5-1 to TRBJ2-5; 10 bases agree with TRBD1. Trimming cost V 0 bases and J 5 bases; bases outside gene matches: 10. The CDR3 length is 17 residues. Germline CDR1 reads SGHRS; CDR2 reads YFSETQ. Here the CDR3 reads CASSLAPDRGRDETQYF. The CDR3 DNA sequence: TGCGCCAGCAGCTTGGCCCCCGACAGGGGGCGCGACGAGACCCAGTACTTC.

The chain links TRBV6-5 to TRBJ1-4; D perhaps matches TRBD1 (5 bases). Trimming removed 7 bases at V and 0 bases at J, with 12 bases between. The CDR3 spans 15 residues. Germline V gives CDR1 MNHEY, CDR2 SVGAGI. The CDR3 loop is CASTRGGATNEKLFF. The CDR3 nucleotides are TGTGCCAGCACTCGTGGGGGGGCAACTAATGAAAAACTGTTTTTT.

CDR3 in amino acids: CASSSGTSGSGRFF. Here the CDR3 DNA reads TGTGCCAGCAGCTCCGGGACTAGCGGGAGCGGAAGGTTCTTC. The chain combines TRBV7-9 with TRBJ2-1, with 14 bases matching TRBD2. Looked up from germline, CDR1 is SEHNR and CDR2 is FQNEAQ (reference sequence). V dropped 4 bases and J dropped 15; count of bases not matched to a gene: 8. The CDR3 totals 14 residues.

There are a few counts of this clone. Germline is not matched at one junction end, which may reflect a read error. The V call is TRBV7-7, the J call TRBJ1-1; TRBD1 might be the D (6 bases). The CDR3 covers 14 residues. Germline CDR1 is SSHAT and CDR2 is FNYEAQ (reference sequence). The CDR3 region is CASSVDRSYTEAFF. In DNA form, the CDR3 reads TGTGCTAGCAGCGTCGACAGGAGCTACACTGAAGCTTTCTTT.

J is TRBJ2-2 and V is TRBV6-6, with TRBD1 matching over 8 bases. The germline gives CDR1 MNHNY, CDR2 SVGAGI (reference sequence). The CDR3 spans 15 residues. Unmatched junction bases numbered 4, after V lost 2 bases and J lost 5 bases. In DNA form, the CDR3 reads TGTGCCAGCAGTTACGACAGGGGAAGGACCGGGGAGCTGTTTTTT. Amino acids: CASSYDRGRTGELFF.

Only a few counts were recorded for this clone. This chain links TRBV5-8 with TRBJ1-5; D uncertain. The CDR3 extends over 16 amino acids. Germline assignment: CDR1 SGHTS and CDR2 YDEGEE. Trimming pared 0 bases from V and 3 bases from J, leaving 13 bases between. The CDR3 region is CASSLGGLSNNQPQHF. CDR3 bases: TGTGCCAGCAGCTTGGGCGGACTGTCTAACAATCAGCCCCAGCATTTT.

This clone was seen a handful of times. The V gene is TRBV5-6, the J gene TRBJ1-1; 8 positions agree with TRBD1. Germline CDR1 is SGHDT and CDR2 is YYEEEE. V lost 2 bases and J lost 4; bases outside the gene matches: 4. CDR3 length: 14 residues. CDR3 bases: TGTGCCAGCAGCTTAGGACAGGGTGCCACTGAAGCTTTCTTT. Encoded protein: CASSLGQGATEAFF. The variable domain in full, completed from reference TRBV5-6 and TRBJ1-1, reads DAGVTQSPTHLIKTRGQQVTLRCSPKSGHDTVSWYQQALGQGPQFIFQYYEEEERQRGNFPDRFSGHQFPNYSSELNVNALLLGDSALYLCASSLGQGATEAFFGQGTRLTVV.